These T cell receptor beta chains were read from a single sample in a study of PD-1 blockade in classical Hodgkin lymphoma. Measured with immunoSEQ multiplex PCR; TCRdb has only the in-frame clones, and not every one. Among more than 45,000 clones listed, less than 95% were seen once. The sample in question was peripheral blood mononuclear cells (PBMCs), obtained before the second cycle of nivolumab. These receptors came from a human donor with classical Hodgkin lymphoma. CDR3s include the opening cysteine and the closing phenylalanine or tryptophan. A D gene is named only where the DNA matches it firmly. Expanded clones are given a class, and other clones once, few, many or no size at all.

d_gene	v_gene	j_gene	abundance	CDR3aa	CDR3nt
.	TRBV5-1	TRBJ2-7	.	CASAEGPVSYEQYF	TGCGCCAGCGCCGAGGGACCGGTGTCCTACGAGCAGTACTTC
.	TRBV27	TRBJ1-6	once	CASSFSDSLTSPLHF	TGTGCCAGCAGTTTCTCCGACAGTTTAACTTCACCCCTCCACTTT
.	TRBV9	TRBJ1-1	.	CASSRRGESTEAFF	TGTGCCAGCAGCCGGCGGGGGGAGAGCACTGAAGCTTTCTTT
TRBD2	TRBV9	TRBJ2-3	.	CASSVTSGGGGTDTQYF	TGTGCCAGCAGCGTGACTAGCGGGGGAGGTGGCACAGATACGCAGTATTTT
TRBD1	TRBV7-9	TRBJ2-6	.	CASTTTTGAGANVLTF	TGTGCCAGCACTACTACCACAGGGGCTGGGGCCAACGTCCTGACTTTC
TRBD1	TRBV6-6	TRBJ2-7	.	CASSYLRTGLDYEQYF	TGTGCCAGCAGTTACTTGAGGACAGGGTTAGACTACGAGCAGTACTTC
.	TRBV7-6	TRBJ2-5	.	CASSLAVSGQETQYF	TGTGCCAGCAGCTTAGCTGTGAGTGGCCAAGAGACCCAGTACTTC
.	TRBV27	TRBJ2-1	.	CASSLITGNEQFF	TGTGCCAGCAGTTTAATAACAGGCAATGAGCAGTTCTTC
.	TRBV11-2	TRBJ1-5	.	CASSLGINQPQHF	TGTGCCAGCAGCTTAGGCATCAATCAGCCCCAGCATTTT
TRBD2	TRBV11-3	TRBJ2-1	.	CASSLDSGGPNEQFF	TGTGCCAGCAGCTTAGACAGCGGGGGGCCCAATGAGCAGTTCTTC